One and the same sample provided the 9 T cell receptor beta chains below, sequenced in a study of cytomegalovirus exposure and HLA in healthy donors listed by TCRdb under 2017. The library was made by the immunoSEQ multiplex PCR assay. A mixture of 60 forward primers for TCR Vbeta segments and 13 reverse primers for TCR Jbeta segments was used in the multiplex PCR. The source is immuneACCESS, and TCRdb retained only in-frame sequences with V and J called. Part of the clones is not carried over; for the studies checked, unresolved V genes explain less than half of this, and the remainder is unexplained. Within this sample are 150,000 to 200,000 clones, with 65% to 75% of them counted one time only. Jointly, the top ten make up about 2.5% of the sample. Sequences were obtained from PBMCs. The receptors stem from a human donor in good health.

The V and J genes are TRBV5-4 and TRBJ1-1, with unresolved D. The V and J ends lost 6 bases and 2 bases respectively, with 14 bases between them. The CDR3 length is 14 residues. Germline V gene data show CDR1 as SGHNT and CDR2 as YYREEE (reference sequence). The CDR3 DNA sequence: TGTGCCAGCACCACGAGGGTGGGTAACACTGAAGCTTTCTTT. Translation: CASTTRVGNTEAFF.

The V and J genes are TRBV5-6 and TRBJ2-5; the D gene is possibly TRBD1 (8 bases). V lost 1 base, J lost 3 bases, and 19 bases lay in between. This CDR3 comprises 17 residues. Germline CDR1 and CDR2: SGHDT and YYEEEE. CDR3 amino acids: CASSLWALQGGKETQYF. The CDR3 nucleotides are TGTGCCAGCAGCTTGTGGGCTTTACAGGGGGGGAAAGAGACCCAGTACTTC.

The J gene is TRBJ2-7, the V gene TRBV7-8, with 8 positions matching TRBD1. This CDR3 spans 15 amino acids. CDR1 SGHVS and CDR2 FQNEAQ come from the germline V gene. V shed 1 base and J 2 bases; nucleotides not matched to a gene: 4. The CDR3: CASSLDRGNTYEQYF. CDR3 DNA sequence: TGTGCCAGCAGCTTAGACAGGGGGAACACCTACGAGCAGTACTTC.

The chain links TRBV5-6 to TRBJ2-5; the D gene is possibly TRBD2 (5 bases). The germline V gene encodes CDR1 SGHDT and CDR2 YYEEEE. The CDR3 sequence is 13 residues long. With 4 bases removed from V and 5 bases from J, the gap between germline ends came to 12 bases. The DNA of the CDR3 is TGTGCCAGCAGCACCGGCCGAGGGGAGACCCAGTACTTC. Its translation: CASSTGRGETQYF.

The V gene is TRBV4-1, the J gene TRBJ2-1; TRBD2 aligns across 9 bases. The V and J ends lost 3 bases and 9 bases, in that order; junction bases with no gene match: 6. The V gene's germline CDR1 is MGHRA and CDR2 YSYEKL. The CDR3 is 14 amino acids. CDR3 protein: CASSQGRGGREQFF. The DNA for the CDR3 is TGCGCCAGCAGCCAGGGGCGGGGGGGCCGTGAGCAGTTCTTC.

This clone was seen only a few times. This chain connects TRBV7-9 to TRBJ1-2, with TRBD1 identical over 10 bases. The ends lost 2 bases at V and 4 bases at J; junction bases unmatched: 7. CDR1 and CDR2 (germline): SEHNR, FQNEAQ (reference sequence). The CDR3 runs 16 residues. CDR3 DNA sequence: TGTGCCAGCAGCTTACCCCGACAGGGGGCTGGCTATGGCTACACCTTC. Protein product: CASSLPRQGAGYGYTF.

This sequence joins TRBV9 and TRBJ2-1; TRBD2 agrees at 12 bases. The CDR3 runs to 15 residues. With 4 bases clipped from V and 8 bases from J, the junction kept 7 bases outside the gene matches. The germline CDR1 and CDR2 sequences are SGDLS and YYNGEE. CDR3 sequence: CASSITSGGFYEQFF. The CDR3 DNA follows: TGTGCCAGCAGCATCACTAGCGGGGGGTTTTATGAGCAGTTCTTC.

This clone occurred once. The chain is built from TRBV19 and TRBJ2-2; D may be TRBD2 (6 bases). The CDR3 sequence is 16 residues long. V dropped 3 bases and J dropped 6 bases, with 17 bases sitting between them. Germline loops: CDR1 LNHDA, CDR2 SQIVND (reference sequence). CDR3 amino acids: CASSMVGQEGSGELFF. The CDR3 nucleotides are TGTGCCAGTAGTATGGTGGGGCAGGAGGGGTCCGGGGAGCTGTTTTTT. Full variable domain (remainder filled in from reference TRBV19 and TRBJ2-2): DGGITQSPKYLFRKEGQNVTLSCEQNLNHDAMYWYRQDPGQGLRLIYYSQIVNDFQKGDIAEGYSVSREKKESFPLTVTSAQKNPTAFYLCASSMVGQEGSGELFFGEGSRLTVL.

The chain uses TRBV5-4 and TRBJ2-7; the match to TRBD2 covers 10 bases. V was clipped by 4 bases and J by 5 bases; unmatched bases: 9. CDR3 length: 15 residues. Germline V gene lookup returns CDR1 SGHNT and CDR2 YYREEE (reference sequence). The CDR3 bases are TGTGCCAGCAGCCGGAGCGGGGGGGCCGCCCACGAGCAGTACTTC. The encoded protein is CASSRSGGAAHEQYF.